Listed below are T cell receptor beta chains from one sample, sequenced in a study of blood T cell repertoires in COVID-19. This table comes from immunoSEQ multiplex PCR, and its TCRdb copy is limited to in-frame clones, with some not included. Here the sample spans about 100,000 clones, over 60% being singletons. Sequencing was done on a sample of peripheral blood. Every receptor here comes from a man aged 65 to 85 with acute or convalescent COVID-19. The CDR3 runs from the conserved cysteine through the conserved F or W. A D gene is named only where the DNA matches it firmly. For some rows the clone size is stated as once, few or many, or as a class when expanded; others skip it.

-	TRBV5-1	TRBD1	TRBJ2-5	TGCGCCAGCAGCATGGGACAGGGTCAGACCCAGTACTTC	CASSMGQGQTQYF
-	TRBV19	-	TRBJ2-7	TGTGCCAGTAGTATTCCAGGGATCTCCTACGAGCAGTACTTC	CASSIPGISYEQYF
-	TRBV6-2/TRBV6-3	TRBD1	TRBJ1-5	TGTGCCAGCAGCCGGACAGGGGTTGCCAATCAGCCCCAGCATTTT	CASSRTGVANQPQHF
-	TRBV7-8	-	TRBJ2-1	TGTGCCAGCAGCTTAGCTGGGGGAGGTGAGCAGTTCTTC	CASSLAGGGEQFF
-	TRBV25-1	-	TRBJ1-2	TGTGCCAGCAGTGACCCCTTCAACTATGGCTACACCTTC	CASSDPFNYGYTF
once	TRBV6-5	-	TRBJ1-2	TGTGCCAGCAGAACCGTTGGGGGGTTTTATGGCTACACCTTC	CASRTVGGFYGYTF
-	TRBV5-5	-	TRBJ1-1	TGTGCCAGCAGCCCCCTGAGGGGAGGAGACACTGAAGCTTTCTTT	CASSPLRGGDTEAFF
few	TRBV6-5	TRBD1	TRBJ1-5	TGTGCCAGCAGACCCACAGGGGAAGATCAGCCCCAGCATTTT	CASRPTGEDQPQHF
-	TRBV5-1	TRBD1	TRBJ2-5	TGCGCCAGCAGCTTTAACAGGGGTTTCGAGACCCAGTACTTC	CASSFNRGFETQYF
-	TRBV19	-	TRBJ1-2	TGTGCCAGTACCCCTAGGGGTGACTATGGCTACACCTTC	CASTPRGDYGYTF
-	TRBV5-1	TRBD2	TRBJ2-5	TGCGCCAGCAGCTTCGGTGCGGGGGGGCACGGAGAGACCCAGTACTTC	CASSFGAGGHGETQYF
-	TRBV7-2	TRBD2	TRBJ2-1	TGTGCCAGCAGCCCTCCGGGGGGACTAGCGGTGAACAATGAGCAGTTCTTC	CASSPPGGLAVNNEQFF
once	TRBV21-1	-	TRBJ1-2	TGTGCCTGTCAAGTAGGGAGTATCAACTATGGCTACACCTTC	CACQVGSINYGYTF
-	TRBV14	-	TRBJ2-1	TGTGCCAGCAGCCAAGATGGGCAGAACCACCGCAATGAGCAGTTCTTC	CASSQDGQNHRNEQFF
-	TRBV5-4	-	TRBJ2-7	TGTGCCAGCAGCTCCTCCCAGGGGCTTGGCGAGCAGTACTTC	CASSSSQGLGEQYF
-	TRBV5-1	TRBD2	TRBJ2-7	TGCGCCAGCAGCTTGGCTCCGGGACTAGCGGGGGTTGAGCAGTACTTC	CASSLAPGLAGVEQYF
-	TRBV27	-	TRBJ2-3	TGTGCCAGCCTTCCCACTAGGGGGACAGATACGCAGTATTTT	CASLPTRGTDTQYF
-	TRBV9	TRBD1	TRBJ2-7	TGTGCCAGCAGCGTAGGGGGGACAGGGTCGTACGAGCAGTACTTC	CASSVGGTGSYEQYF
-	TRBV7-3	TRBD2	TRBJ2-1	TGTGCCAGCAGCCCCACGGCCGTACTAGCGGGGGGTGACAATGAGCAGTTCTTC	CASSPTAVLAGGDNEQFF
-	TRBV5-4	TRBD2	TRBJ2-7	TGTGCCAGCAGCTTGGGGACTAGCGGGACCTACGAGCAGTACTTC	CASSLGTSGTYEQYF
once	TRBV11-2	TRBD1	TRBJ1-1	TGTGCCAGCAGCTTAGGGGGACAGCTGAACACTGAAGCTTTCTTT	CASSLGGQLNTEAFF
few	TRBV9	TRBD2	TRBJ2-3	TGTGCCAGCAGCGTTAGCGGGGGGGCCTCTCCCACAGATACGCAGTATTTT	CASSVSGGASPTDTQYF
few	TRBV28	-	TRBJ1-5	TGTGCCAGCATTATAGGGGGGGGTCAGCCCCAGCATTTT	CASIIGGGQPQHF
-	TRBV12-3/TRBV12-4	-	TRBJ1-1	TGTGCCAGCAGTTACGGGAACACTGAAGCTTTCTTT	CASSYGNTEAFF
few	TRBV12-3/TRBV12-4	-	TRBJ1-6	TGTGCCAGCAGTTTAAGAGTGAATTCACCCCTCCACTTT	CASSLRVNSPLHF